This T cell receptor beta chain was sequenced for a study of blood T cell repertoires in COVID-19 (dated by TCRdb to 2020 to 2022). Looking at the study overall: The collaborator samples originated in the United States, Italy and Spain and spanned the acute and convalescent phases of COVID-19. The material from the prospective study consisted of cDNA or gDNA derived from T cells, B-cell-depleted T cells, or PBMCs. The dataset comprised deeply sampled blood TCRbeta repertoires from subjects exposed to, actively infected with, or recovered from COVID-19. The repertoires were released in a freely available public database intended as a resource for research on the immune response to SARS-CoV-2. Samples were obtained from the ongoing ImmuneRACE study (first 160 participants) and from 1,254 subjects provided by 6 global collaborators. Nearly every sample came with metadata listing a de-identified subject ID, COVID-19 status, age in years and sex. Where available, HLA class I and class II types were obtained from metadata supplied by the sample provider rather than from assay-based typing. Results and caveats for the whole study, not just this receptor: How much clinical and demographic metadata was included differed by source and by participant, and the metadata was provided uncurated.

About this clone: This clone's antigen is unknown. Base-call qualities are not available, and no considerably larger clone is one nucleotide away.

As encoded in the germline V gene, CDR1 is MDHEN while CDR2 is SYDVKM. Ends trimmed: V by 5 bases, J by 8 bases; bases unmatched to a gene: 8. There are 16 amino acids in the CDR3, from cysteine to phenylalanine inclusive. Just CDR3 DNA is preserved here, 48 bases in frame from base 1. The collaborating institutions used their own protocols to collect whole blood in K2EDTA tubes. For TCRbeta analysis, collaborator samples were shipped as frozen whole blood, as isolated PBMCs, or as DNA extracted from either sample type. TCRbeta CDR3 regions were amplified from genomic DNA using the immunoSEQ Assay, a bias-controlled multiplex PCR. On the authors' methods: The number of nucleated cells in each sample was estimated from the amplification of reference gene primers within the assay. To quantify the absolute abundance of each unique TCRbeta CDR3 rearrangement, sequence reads were collapsed and filtered. For each sample, productive Simpson clonality was calculated as the square root of Simpson's diversity index over productive rearrangements. Drawn from immuneACCESS, this table holds only the in-frame rearrangements with V and J called that TCRdb kept. Clones are partly lost; checked studies trace under half to an unresolved V gene and leave the rest unexplained. V and J calls and clone size are given by that table; D and trimming were obtained from the DNA. This sample lists some 200,000 clones; around 90% were detected once. The top ten clonotypes cover 2.7% of the sample.

The clonotype comes from a man between 35 and 55 years old with active or convalescent COVID-19. The chain uses TRBV28 and TRBJ2-4, with 14 bases matching TRBD2. The sample taken for sequencing was peripheral blood. The DNA sequence is as follows: TGTGCCAGCAGTCGGACTAGCGGGGGGACCCGGGACATTCAGTACTTC. This translates into CASSRTSGGTRDIQYF.